This TCR beta chain stems from a study of identifying expanded T cells in peripheral blood. After removal of 0 bases from V and 1 base from J, the junction contained 1 base not matched to a gene. The CDR3 has 15 residues. Germline CDR1 is SGHVS and CDR2 is FNYEAQ. Produced via immunoSEQ multiplex PCR; TCRdb's table is partial and in-frame only. The sample includes 55,000 to 60,000 clones, 89% seen only once; the top ten take 3.5% to 4.5%. The chain joins TRBV7-6 to TRBJ2-5; 8 bases match TRBD2. What was sequenced was blood. The receptor was derived from a person between 18 and 69 years old in good health. The CDR3, as DNA: TGTGCCAGCAGCTTAGCAAGCGGGGGCCAAGAGACCCAGTACTTC. The encoded protein is CASSLASGGQETQYF.